The 23 T cell receptor beta chains presented below share a single source sample, sequenced in a study of T-cell memory formation after mild COVID-19. TCRdb itself ran the 5' RACE reads through MiXCR, one entry per CDR3 protein. The repertoire consists of roughly 110,000 distinct CDR3 sequences, with about a sixth occurring once and the leading ten covering 25% to 30%. Material: PBMCs or a T cell subset sorted from them (not recorded which). The receptor set was obtained from an adult woman who had mild COVID-19 (a few samples of this study predate the infection). Cell type and time point are not known.

This clonotype was recorded a few times. This chain links TRBV4-2 with TRBJ2-3; the match to TRBD2 covers 13 bases. This CDR3 is built from 19 residues. The germline CDR1 and CDR2 sequences are LGHNA and YNFKEQ. After removal of 2 bases from V and 1 base from J, the junction contained 9 bases not matched to a gene. Here the CDR3 reads CASSQSGLAGVRGTDTQYF. The CDR3 DNA reads TGTGCCAGCAGCCAATCCGGACTAGCGGGAGTAAGGGGCACAGATACGCAGTATTTT.

The V call is TRBV4-2, the J call TRBJ1-2; D might be TRBD1 (5 bases). Germline V gene data show CDR1 as LGHNA and CDR2 as YNFKEQ. Deletions cut 0 bases from V and 5 bases from J, with 10 bases between. CDR3 length equals 14 residues. CDR3 residues: CASSQETELYGYTF. For the CDR3, the DNA is TGTGCCAGCAGCCAAGAGACAGAACTATATGGCTACACCTTC.

The sample holds many counts of this clonotype. The rearrangement links TRBV4-1 to TRBJ1-4; 7 nucleotides agree with TRBD1. V lost 4 bases and J lost 7; bases outside the gene matches: 12. The CDR3 extends over 16 amino acids. Germline values: CDR1 MGHRA, CDR2 YSYEKL. CDR3: CASSLVGTDLREKLFF. CDR3 nucleotides: TGCGCCAGCAGCCTAGTCGGGACAGATCTACGTGAAAAACTGTTTTTT.

CDR3 nucleotide sequence: TGTGCCAGCAGTTCAACCCGCTACAATGAGCAGTTCTTC. As protein: CASSSTRYNEQFF. The chain links TRBV27 to TRBJ2-1; no firm D call. Trimming took 4 bases from V and 3 from J, leaving 7 bases between them. The CDR3 length is 13 residues. CDR1 is MNHEY, CDR2 SMNVEV, per germline (reference sequence).

The chain's CDR3 is CASSWGAGSSYEQYF. The CDR3 DNA reads TGTGCCAGCAGCTGGGGAGCGGGAAGCTCCTACGAGCAGTACTTC. V usage is TRBV5-4 and J usage is TRBJ2-7, with 7 bases lining up with TRBD2. From germline, CDR1 is SGHNT and CDR2 YYREEE (reference sequence). The CDR3 runs 15 residues. V gave up 3 bases and J gave up 0 bases; unmatched junction bases: 6.

The chain has TRBV2 and TRBJ2-1, with TRBD2 identical over 13 bases. This CDR3 region has 16 residues. Germline assignment: CDR1 SNHLY and CDR2 FYNNEI. Unmatched junction bases numbered 7, after V lost 4 bases and J lost 7 bases. The CDR3 spells CASSGPGLAGRNEQFF. The DNA of the CDR3 is TGTGCCAGCAGTGGACCGGGACTAGCGGGACGAAATGAGCAGTTCTTC.

The V call is TRBV9, the J call TRBJ2-2; possibly TRBD1 for D (5 bases). V was trimmed by 4 bases and J by 5 bases, leaving 18 bases between them. CDR1 is SGDLS and CDR2 is YYNGEE in the germline V gene. This CDR3 spans 16 amino acids. CDR3 sequence: CASSPRPAGHTGELFF. The CDR3 DNA reads as TGTGCCAGCAGCCCACGACCGGCCGGACATACCGGGGAGCTGTTTTTT. Combining the CDR3 with reference TRBV9 and TRBJ2-2 gives the whole variable domain DSGVTQTPKHLITATGQRVTLRCSPRSGDLSVYWYQQSLDQGLQFLIQYYNGEERAKGNILERFSAQQFPDLHSELNLSSLELGDSALYFCASSPRPAGHTGELFFGEGSRLTVL.

This clonotype was recorded a few times. The chain joins TRBV7-9 to TRBJ2-7; 7 bases are a match to TRBD2. V lost 0 bases and J lost 1; bases outside the gene matches: 9. CDR1 and CDR2 from the germline V gene are SEHNR and FQNEAQ (reference sequence). This CDR3 region has 17 residues. In DNA, the CDR3 is TGTGCCAGCAGCTTAGCGGCCGGGACTACAATATCCTACGAGCAGTACTTC. Amino acids: CASSLAAGTTISYEQYF.

V gene TRBV30 combines with J gene TRBJ2-1; 8 bases fit TRBD1. The CDR3 is 18 residues long. Germline lookup yields CDR1 GTSNPN and CDR2 SVGIG (reference sequence). Trimming at V came to 5 bases and at J to 9 bases, leaving 24 bases not matched to a gene. Here the CDR3 reads CAWLGQALTSGVWGEQFF. CDR3 bases: TGTGCCTGGCTGGGACAGGCCTTAACCTCAGGAGTTTGGGGTGAGCAGTTCTTC.

This clonotype showed up just a few times. The chain carries TRBV4-1 and TRBJ1-1, with D tentatively TRBD1 (5 bases). Germline V lookup: CDR1 MGHRA, CDR2 YSYEKL. V shed 0 bases and J shed 2 bases, with 7 bases lying between them. There are 14 residues in the CDR3. The CDR3 is CASSQDRDNTEAFF. As DNA, the CDR3 is TGCGCCAGCAGCCAAGACAGGGATAACACTGAAGCTTTCTTT.

The chain couples TRBV4-1 to TRBJ1-2; 8 bases align to TRBD1. Germline loops: CDR1 MGHRA, CDR2 YSYEKL. Trimming at V came to 3 bases and at J to 5 bases, leaving 5 bases not matched to a gene. This CDR3 comprises 14 residues. CDR3 amino acids: CASSHLTGEYGYTF. CDR3 in DNA: TGCGCCAGCAGCCACTTGACAGGGGAGTATGGCTACACCTTC.

The chain links TRBV6-5 to TRBJ2-7; 9 positions match TRBD2. Per germline, CDR1 MNHEY and CDR2 SVGAGI. The CDR3 covers 15 residues. V lost 6 bases, J lost 2 bases, and 8 bases stayed unmatched. As DNA, the CDR3 is TGTGCCAGCAGAATAAGCCCTAGCGGGACCTACGAGCAGTACTTC. Amino acid sequence: CASRISPSGTYEQYF.

This clonotype came up a few times. The rearrangement joins TRBV30 to TRBJ2-7; no reliable D call. The CDR3 consists of 12 residues. V lost 5 bases and J 0 bases, leaving 8 bases between the germline ends. Germline assignment: CDR1 GTSNPN and CDR2 SVGIG (reference sequence). In DNA, the CDR3 is TGTGCCTGGGGACGGAACTCCTACGAGCAGTACTTC. The encoded protein is CAWGRNSYEQYF.

The CDR3 reads CSVGTGRPEQYF. CDR3 nucleotides: TGCAGCGTTGGGACAGGACGGCCCGAGCAGTACTTC. J is TRBJ2-7 and V is TRBV29-1, with 7 nucleotides matching TRBD1. CDR1 is SQVTM and CDR2 is ANQGSEA in the germline V gene. The CDR3 loop spans 12 amino acids. V was clipped by 4 bases and J by 6 bases; unmatched bases: 6.

The rearrangement uses TRBV7-8 and TRBJ2-3, with TRBD2 matching over 9 bases. Germline CDR1 is SGHVS and CDR2 is FQNEAQ. J lost 10 bases, V lost 3 bases, and 8 bases had no gene match. The CDR3 runs to 14 residues. CDR3 bases: TGTGCCAGCAGCTTGTGGCCCGGCGGGGGGGCGCAGTATTTT. It translates to CASSLWPGGGAQYF. Full variable domain (rest looked up from reference TRBV7-8 and TRBJ2-3): GAGVSQSPRYKVAKRGQDVALRCDPISGHVSLFWYQQALGQGPEFLTYFQNEAQLDKSGLPSDRFFAERPEGSVSTLKIQRTQQEDSAVYLCASSLWPGGGAQYFGPGTRLTVL.

Only a few counts were recorded for this clonotype. The genes are TRBV2 and TRBJ2-7; no definite D call. This CDR3 is built from 13 residues. V lost 9 bases to trimming and J lost 7 bases, with 19 bases between them. Germline CDR1 SNHLY, CDR2 FYNNEI. The chain's CDR3 is CARGEQFAEEQYF. Written as DNA, the CDR3 is TGTGCCAGAGGAGAACAGTTTGCGGAGGAGCAGTACTTC.

This clonotype was seen a handful of times. The J gene is TRBJ2-1, the V gene TRBV2; D might be TRBD2 (5 bases). Trimming shortened V by 6 bases and J by 5 bases, and 8 bases separated the two germline ends. Germline values: CDR1 SNHLY, CDR2 FYNNEI. The CDR3 length is 12 residues. The CDR3 nucleotides are TGTGCCAGCAGGACCGGGGACAATGAGCAGTTCTTC. Translated: CASRTGDNEQFF.

In its sample, this clonotype was seen many times. The CDR3 region is CAWSAVRYEQYF. DNA of the CDR3: TGTGCCTGGAGTGCAGTTCGCTACGAGCAGTACTTC. V is TRBV30 and J is TRBJ2-7; D remains unclear. The CDR3 has 12 amino acids. CDR1 GTSNPN and CDR2 SVGIG come from the germline V gene (reference sequence). With 1 base removed from V and 3 bases from J, the gap between germline ends came to 7 bases.

The chain combines TRBV2 with TRBJ1-1, with D unresolved. Deletions cut 3 bases from V and 3 bases from J, with 11 bases between. The CDR3 has 14 residues. The V gene's germline CDR1 is SNHLY and CDR2 FYNNEI. CDR3 bases: TGTGCCAGCAGTGAGGGATTGTCGGACACTGAAGCTTTCTTT. Encoded protein: CASSEGLSDTEAFF.

The chain combines TRBV7-2 with TRBJ2-3, with D maybe TRBD1 (5 bases). Per the germline V gene, CDR1 is SGHTA and CDR2 is FQGNSA. The V end lost 4 bases, the J end lost 6 bases, and 20 bases lay between the germline ends. The CDR3 extends over 16 amino acids. CDR3 sequence: CASSWGASALLDTQYF. The CDR3 bases are TGTGCCAGCAGCTGGGGCGCTTCAGCGCTCCTGGATACGCAGTATTTT.

This clonotype was seen a handful of times. The J gene is TRBJ2-3, the V gene TRBV29-1; perhaps TRBD2 as D (5 bases). The germline V gene encodes CDR1 SQVTM and CDR2 ANQGSEA. CDR3 length equals 14 residues. The V gene lost 0 bases and the J gene lost 4 bases, with 11 bases spanning the gap. The CDR3 DNA follows: TGCAGCGTTGAAGACGGACTCCGGGCAGATACGCAGTATTTT. It yields the protein CSVEDGLRADTQYF.

This clonotype has a count of ten or more. This rearrangement joins TRBV12-3 or TRBV12-4 to TRBJ2-3; D remains ambiguous. The CDR3 runs 12 residues. The germline V and J ends were trimmed by 4 bases and 2 bases, with 4 bases remaining between them. This CDR3 reads CASSWATDTQYF. The CDR3 DNA sequence: TGTGCCAGCAGTTGGGCCACAGATACGCAGTATTTT.

The rearrangement joins TRBV2 to TRBJ2-1; D ambiguous. Trimming took 3 bases from V and 8 from J, leaving 8 bases between them. This CDR3 is 12 amino acids long. Germline CDR1 and CDR2: SNHLY and FYNNEI. CDR3 sequence reads: CASSDPSYEQFF. As DNA, the CDR3 is TGTGCCAGCAGTGACCCCAGCTATGAGCAGTTCTTC.